This entry describes one T cell receptor beta chain. Original processing methods: Amplification from reference gene primers served as the basis for estimated nucleated cell counts. Sequenced by immunoSEQ multiplex PCR; TCRdb stores in-frame clones only, minus some. V and J calls and clone size are as listed in that table; D and trimming were resolved from the DNA. The data contain tens of thousands of clones, 88% of them singletons. This CDR3 contains 12 residues. V lost 8 bases to trimming and J lost 15 bases, with 20 bases between them. Germline lookup yields CDR1 MNHEY and CDR2 SVGAGI. This sample was taken from a study of blood T cell repertoires in COVID-19. Study context: In each case, the material was cDNA or gDNA derived from T cells, B-cell-depleted T cells, or PBMCs.

The sequenced sample was peripheral blood. This clonotype originated in a human donor in a cohort sampled during active COVID-19. This chain joins TRBV6-5 and TRBJ2-1, with D perhaps matching TRBD2 (6 bases). CDR3 sequence: CASGTEGGDRFF. The CDR3 region has the DNA TGTGCCAGCGGGACGGAGGGAGGAGATCGGTTCTTC.